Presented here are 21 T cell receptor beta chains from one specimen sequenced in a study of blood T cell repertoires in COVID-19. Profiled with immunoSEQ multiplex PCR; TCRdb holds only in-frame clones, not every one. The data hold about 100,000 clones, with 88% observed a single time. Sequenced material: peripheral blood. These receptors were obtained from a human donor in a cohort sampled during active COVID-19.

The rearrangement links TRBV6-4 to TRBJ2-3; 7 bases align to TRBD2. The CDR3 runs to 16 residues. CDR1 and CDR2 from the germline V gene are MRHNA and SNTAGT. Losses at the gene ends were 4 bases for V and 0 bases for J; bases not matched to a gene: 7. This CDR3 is CASSVVGGSSTDTQYF. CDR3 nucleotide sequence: TGTGCCAGCAGTGTGGTTGGCGGGAGCAGCACAGATACGCAGTATTTT.

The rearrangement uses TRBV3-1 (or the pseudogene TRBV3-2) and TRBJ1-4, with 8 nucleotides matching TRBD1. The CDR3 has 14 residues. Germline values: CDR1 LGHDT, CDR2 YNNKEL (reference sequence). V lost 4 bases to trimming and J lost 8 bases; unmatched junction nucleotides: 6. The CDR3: CASSPTGVGEKLFF. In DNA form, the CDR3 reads TGTGCCAGCAGCCCGACAGGGGTAGGGGAAAAACTGTTTTTT.

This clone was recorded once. Here the CDR3 DNA reads TGTGCCAGCAGCCGAGGACAGGGGAACACCGGGGAGCTGTTTTTT. It translates to CASSRGQGNTGELFF. The chain carries TRBV2 and TRBJ2-2; 8 bases match TRBD1. CDR3 length equals 15 residues. Germline V lookup: CDR1 SNHLY, CDR2 FYNNEI. Germline trimming cut 6 bases from V and 1 base from J; bases unmatched to any gene: 4.

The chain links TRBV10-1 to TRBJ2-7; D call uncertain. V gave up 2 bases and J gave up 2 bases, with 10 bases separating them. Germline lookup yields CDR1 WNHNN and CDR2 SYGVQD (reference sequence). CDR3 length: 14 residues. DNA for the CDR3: TGCGCCAGCAGTGAGAGGAGAACCACCTACGAGCAGTACTTC. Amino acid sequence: CASSERRTTYEQYF.

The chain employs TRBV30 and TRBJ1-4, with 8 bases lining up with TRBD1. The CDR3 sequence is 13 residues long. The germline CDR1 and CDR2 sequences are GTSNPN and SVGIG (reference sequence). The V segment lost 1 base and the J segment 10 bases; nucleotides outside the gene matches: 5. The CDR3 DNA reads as TGTGCCTGGAGTGCTGACAGGGGAGGAAAACTGTTTTTT. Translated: CAWSADRGGKLFF.

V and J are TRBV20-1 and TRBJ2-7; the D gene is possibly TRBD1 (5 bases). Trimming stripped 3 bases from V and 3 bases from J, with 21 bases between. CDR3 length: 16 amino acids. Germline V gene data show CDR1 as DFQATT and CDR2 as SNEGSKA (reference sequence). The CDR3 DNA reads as TGCAGTGCTAGTAGATTACCAGGGTCCACCTTCTACGAGCAGTACTTC. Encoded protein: CSASRLPGSTFYEQYF.

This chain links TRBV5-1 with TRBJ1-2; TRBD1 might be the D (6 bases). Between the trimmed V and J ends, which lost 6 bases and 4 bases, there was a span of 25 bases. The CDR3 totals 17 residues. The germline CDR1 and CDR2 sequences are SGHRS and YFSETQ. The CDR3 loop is CASNSGQGVGLAYGYTF. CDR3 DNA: TGCGCCAGCAACTCGGGACAAGGGGTTGGTTTAGCCTATGGCTACACCTTC. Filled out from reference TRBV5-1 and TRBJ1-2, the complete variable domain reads KAGVTQTPRYLIKTRGQQVTLSCSPISGHRSVSWYQQTPGQGLQFLFEYFSETQRNKGNFPGRFSGRQFSNSRSEMNVSTLELGDSALYLCASNSGQGVGLAYGYTFGSGTRLTVV.

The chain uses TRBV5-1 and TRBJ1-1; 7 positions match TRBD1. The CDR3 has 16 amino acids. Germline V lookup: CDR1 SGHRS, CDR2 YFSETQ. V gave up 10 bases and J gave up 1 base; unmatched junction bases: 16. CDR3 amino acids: CAWSGWDSLWNTEAFF. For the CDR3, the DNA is TGCGCCTGGTCAGGATGGGACAGTTTGTGGAACACTGAAGCTTTCTTT.

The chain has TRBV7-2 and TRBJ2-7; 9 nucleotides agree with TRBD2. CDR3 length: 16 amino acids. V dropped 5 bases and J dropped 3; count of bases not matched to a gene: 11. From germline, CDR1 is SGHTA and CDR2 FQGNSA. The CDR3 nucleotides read TGTGCCAGCAGCCTAGGACGGCGGGAGGGATACTACGAGCAGTACTTC. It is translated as CASSLGRREGYYEQYF.

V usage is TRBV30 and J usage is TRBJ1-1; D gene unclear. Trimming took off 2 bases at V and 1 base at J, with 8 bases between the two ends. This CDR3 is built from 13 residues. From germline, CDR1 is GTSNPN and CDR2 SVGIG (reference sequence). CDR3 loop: CAWSTWPNTEAFF. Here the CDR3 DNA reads TGTGCCTGGAGTACCTGGCCGAACACTGAAGCTTTCTTT.

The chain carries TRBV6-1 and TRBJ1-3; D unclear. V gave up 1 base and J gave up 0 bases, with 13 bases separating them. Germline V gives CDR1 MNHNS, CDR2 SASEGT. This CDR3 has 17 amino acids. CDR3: CASSEGPNYSSGNTIYF. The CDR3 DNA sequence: TGTGCCAGCAGTGAAGGTCCGAACTATAGCTCTGGAAACACCATATATTTT.

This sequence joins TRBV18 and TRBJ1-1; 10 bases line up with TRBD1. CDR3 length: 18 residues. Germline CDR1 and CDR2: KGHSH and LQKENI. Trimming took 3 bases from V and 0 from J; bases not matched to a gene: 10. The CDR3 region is CASSPILTGGLMNTEAFF. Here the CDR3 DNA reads TGTGCCAGCTCACCGATACTGACAGGGGGCCTCATGAACACTGAAGCTTTCTTT. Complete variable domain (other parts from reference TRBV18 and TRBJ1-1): NAGVMQNPRHLVRRRGQEARLRCSPMKGHSHVYWYRQLPEEGLKFMVYLQKENIIDESGMPKERFSAEFPKEGPSILRIQQVVRGDSAAYFCASSPILTGGLMNTEAFFGQGTRLTVV.

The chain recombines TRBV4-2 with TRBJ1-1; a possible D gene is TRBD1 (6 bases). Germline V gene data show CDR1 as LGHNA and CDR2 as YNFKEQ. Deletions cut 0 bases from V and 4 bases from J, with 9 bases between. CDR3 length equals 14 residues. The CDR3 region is CASSQEGRGTEAFF. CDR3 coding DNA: TGTGCCAGCAGCCAAGAAGGCAGGGGCACTGAAGCTTTCTTT.

The CDR3 region is CASRRISGNTIYF. CDR3 DNA: TGTGCCAGTAGGAGGATCTCTGGAAACACCATATATTTT. The gene calls are TRBV19 and TRBJ1-3; unclear D gene. Trimming removed 6 bases from V and 0 bases from J, with 6 bases in between. Germline V gene sequence: CDR1 LNHDA, CDR2 SQIVND (reference sequence). This CDR3 comprises 13 residues. Together with reference TRBV19 and TRBJ1-3, the CDR3 gives the full variable domain: DGGITQSPKYLFRKEGQNVTLSCEQNLNHDAMYWYRQDPGQGLRLIYYSQIVNDFQKGDIAEGYSVSREKKESFPLTVTSAQKNPTAFYLCASRRISGNTIYFGEGSWLTVV.

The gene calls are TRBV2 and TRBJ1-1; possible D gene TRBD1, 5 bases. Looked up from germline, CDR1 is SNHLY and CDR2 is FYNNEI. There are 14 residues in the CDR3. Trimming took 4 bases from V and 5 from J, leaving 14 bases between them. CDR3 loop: CASSVWDGGTEAFF. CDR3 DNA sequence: TGTGCCAGCAGTGTTTGGGACGGGGGTACTGAAGCTTTCTTT.

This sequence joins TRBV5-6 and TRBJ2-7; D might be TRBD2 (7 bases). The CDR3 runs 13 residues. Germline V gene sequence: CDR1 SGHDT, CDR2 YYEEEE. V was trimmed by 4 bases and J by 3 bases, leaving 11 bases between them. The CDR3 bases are TGTGCCAGCAGCATGGGAGGGGGCTACGAGCAGTACTTC. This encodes CASSMGGGYEQYF. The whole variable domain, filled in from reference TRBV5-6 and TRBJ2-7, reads DAGVTQSPTHLIKTRGQQVTLRCSPKSGHDTVSWYQQALGQGPQFIFQYYEEEERQRGNFPDRFSGHQFPNYSSELNVNALLLGDSALYLCASSMGGGYEQYFGPGTRLTVT.

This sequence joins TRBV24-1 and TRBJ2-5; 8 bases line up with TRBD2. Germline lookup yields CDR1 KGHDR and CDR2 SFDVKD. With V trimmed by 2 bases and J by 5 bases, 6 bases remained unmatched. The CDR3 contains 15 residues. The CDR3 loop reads CATSDYGGGRETQYF. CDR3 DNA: TGTGCCACCAGTGATTATGGAGGCGGGAGGGAGACCCAGTACTTC.

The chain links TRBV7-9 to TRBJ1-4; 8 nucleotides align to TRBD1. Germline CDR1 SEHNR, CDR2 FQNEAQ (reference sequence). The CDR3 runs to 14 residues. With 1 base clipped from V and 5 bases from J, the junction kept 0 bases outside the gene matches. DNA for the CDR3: TGTGCCAGCAGCTTAGGGACAGGGAATGAAAAACTGTTTTTT. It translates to CASSLGTGNEKLFF.

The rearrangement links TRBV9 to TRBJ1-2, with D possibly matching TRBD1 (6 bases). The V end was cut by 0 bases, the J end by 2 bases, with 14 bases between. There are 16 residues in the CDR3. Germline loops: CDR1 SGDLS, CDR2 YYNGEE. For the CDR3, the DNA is TGTGCCAGCAGCGTAGCAACAGGGTTCGTGAACTATGGCTACACCTTC. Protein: CASSVATGFVNYGYTF.

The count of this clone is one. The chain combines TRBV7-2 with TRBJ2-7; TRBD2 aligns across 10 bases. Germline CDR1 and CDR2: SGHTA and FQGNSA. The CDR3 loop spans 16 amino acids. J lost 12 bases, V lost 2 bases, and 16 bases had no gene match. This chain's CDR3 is CASSLKGSTSGVELYF. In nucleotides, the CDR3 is TGTGCCAGCAGCTTAAAGGGATCTACTAGCGGGGTCGAACTGTACTTC.

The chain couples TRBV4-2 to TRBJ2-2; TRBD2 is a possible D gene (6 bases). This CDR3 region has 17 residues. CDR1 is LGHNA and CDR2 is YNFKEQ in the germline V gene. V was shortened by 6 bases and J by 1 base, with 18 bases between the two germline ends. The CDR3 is CASSRPPSSENTGELFF. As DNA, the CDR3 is TGTGCCAGCAGTCGCCCCCCGTCTAGCGAGAACACCGGGGAGCTGTTTTTT.